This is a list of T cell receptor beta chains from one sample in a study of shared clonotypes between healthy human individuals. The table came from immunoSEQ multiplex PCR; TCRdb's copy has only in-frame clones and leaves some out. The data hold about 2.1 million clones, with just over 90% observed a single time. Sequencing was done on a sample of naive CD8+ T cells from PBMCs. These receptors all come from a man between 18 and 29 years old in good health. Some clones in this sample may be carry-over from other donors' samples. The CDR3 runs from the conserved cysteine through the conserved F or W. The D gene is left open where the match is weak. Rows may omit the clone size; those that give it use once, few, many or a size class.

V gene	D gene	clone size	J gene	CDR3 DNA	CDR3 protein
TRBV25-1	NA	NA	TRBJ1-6	TGTGCCAGCAGTGAATTGGGCAGGGAGAATTCACCCCTCCACTTT	CASSELGRENSPLHF
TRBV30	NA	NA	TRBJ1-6	TGTGCCTGGAGGGGGCGTCTGGGACACAATAATTCACCCCTCCACTTT	CAWRGRLGHNNSPLHF
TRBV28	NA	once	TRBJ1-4	TGTGCCAGCAGTTCGACAGAACTAAATGAAAAACTGTTTTTT	CASSSTELNEKLFF
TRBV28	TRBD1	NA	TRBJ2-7	TGTGCCAGCAGTTCCCCGGAGCGCAGGGGGTACGAGCAGTACTTC	CASSSPERRGYEQYF
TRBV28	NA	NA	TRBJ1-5	TGTGCCAGCAGTCCCCTGGGCAATCAGCCCCAGCATTTT	CASSPLGNQPQHF
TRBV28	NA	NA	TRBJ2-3	TGTGCCAGCAGTTTGGGTCCCGGGACTCAGCTAAGGTTAAGCACAGATACGCAGTATTTT	CASSLGPGTQLRLSTDTQYF
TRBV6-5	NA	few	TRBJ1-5	TGTGCCAGTAGGGGTGTGGGTCAGCCCCAGCATTTT	CASRGVGQPQHF
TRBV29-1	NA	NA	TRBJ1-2	TGCAGCGTTGAAGATAGTAGGACGAGAGACTATGGCTACACCTTC	CSVEDSRTRDYGYTF
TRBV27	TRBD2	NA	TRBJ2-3	TGTGCCAGTGCGGCGGGGCGGGAGGCGAGAGATACGCAGTATTTT	CASAAGREARDTQYF
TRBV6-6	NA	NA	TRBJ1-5	TGTGCCAGCAGCCGCGATCAGCCCCAGCATTTT	CASSRDQPQHF
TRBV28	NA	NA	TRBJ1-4	TGTGCCAGCAGTTTGCACCTGGGGACAACTAATGAAAAACTGTTTTTT	CASSLHLGTTNEKLFF
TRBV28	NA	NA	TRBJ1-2	TGTGCCAGCAGTTTTGCGGGGCCCAGCGGCTACACCTTC	CASSFAGPSGYTF
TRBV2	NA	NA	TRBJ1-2	TGTGCCATATTTCCCCGGGAGGGTAACTATGGCTACACCTTC	CAIFPREGNYGYTF
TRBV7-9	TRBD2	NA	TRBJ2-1	TGTGCCAGCAGCGAAAGAGCGGGAACCTACAATGAGCAGTTCTTC	CASSERAGTYNEQFF
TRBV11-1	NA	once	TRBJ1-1	TGTGCCAGCAGCTTAGATTCCGGGGAGGGGTACACTGAAGCTTTCTTT	CASSLDSGEGYTEAFF
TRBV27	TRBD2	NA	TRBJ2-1	TGTGCCAGCAGTTTATCGCTAGCGGCTACCTACAATGAGCAGTTCTTC	CASSLSLAATYNEQFF
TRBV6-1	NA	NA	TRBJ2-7	TGTGCCAGCAGTGAAGAGACCCCTAACGGGATCTTCTCCTACGAGCAGTACTTC	CASSEETPNGIFSYEQYF
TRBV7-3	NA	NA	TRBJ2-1	TGTGCCAGCAGCTTAACGACCCTAGCGTTCACGCACAATGAGCAGTTCTTC	CASSLTTLAFTHNEQFF
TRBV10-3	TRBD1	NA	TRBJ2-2	TGTGCCATCAGCGGGACAGGGTTCACCGGGGAGCTGTTTTTT	CAISGTGFTGELFF
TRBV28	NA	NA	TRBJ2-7	TGTGCCAGCAGTCTCACAGGGTTACCCTACGAGCAGTACTTC	CASSLTGLPYEQYF
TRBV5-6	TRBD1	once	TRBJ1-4	TGTGCCAGCAGCTTGGCGGGACAGTCAAATGAAAAACTGTTTTTT	CASSLAGQSNEKLFF
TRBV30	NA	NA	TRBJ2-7	TGTGCCTGGAGCCCGGGGGCGACCTACGAGCAGTACTTC	CAWSPGATYEQYF